Below are 14 T cell receptor beta chains sequenced from a single sample in a study of shared clonotypes between healthy human individuals. TCRdb keeps only in-frame clones here, not all; method: immunoSEQ multiplex PCR. The sample records over a million clones, around three quarters being singletons. The sequenced sample consisted of memory CD4+ T cells from PBMCs. Noted subset: CD45RA-negative fraction. These receptors were collected from a man between 18 and 35 years old in good health. Some clones in this sample may be carry-over from other donors' samples.

The rearrangement uses TRBV5-1 and TRBJ2-7; 13 bases align to TRBD2. Per the germline V gene, CDR1 is SGHRS and CDR2 is YFSETQ. The CDR3 contains 16 residues. V gave up 4 bases and J gave up 1 base; unmatched junction bases: 5. The CDR3 here is CASSLGTSGTSYEQYF. The CDR3, as DNA: TGCGCCAGCAGCCTAGGGACTAGCGGGACATCCTACGAGCAGTACTTC. The full variable domain, completed using reference TRBV5-1 and TRBJ2-7, is KAGVTQTPRYLIKTRGQQVTLSCSPISGHRSVSWYQQTPGQGLQFLFEYFSETQRNKGNFPGRFSGRQFSNSRSEMNVSTLELGDSALYLCASSLGTSGTSYEQYFGPGTRLTVT.

In its sample, this clone was seen once. This rearrangement joins TRBV27 to TRBJ2-3; unclear D gene. V lost 4 bases, J lost 0 bases, and 11 bases lay in between. The CDR3 has 15 residues. From germline, CDR1 is MNHEY and CDR2 SMNVEV (reference sequence). The CDR3 loop reads CASSSPTFSTDTQYF. In DNA, the CDR3 is TGTGCCAGCAGTTCCCCAACATTTAGCACAGATACGCAGTATTTT.

With regard to this clone: The sample carries other DNA sequences with the same CDR3. The rearrangement joins TRBV11-2 to TRBJ1-1; D is unclear. Germline V CDR1 and CDR2: SGHAT, FQNNGV. Trimming cost V 0 bases and J 2 bases, with 7 bases left between them. The CDR3 is 14 residues long. Here the CDR3 reads CASSLEVRNTEAFF. The DNA for the CDR3 is TGTGCCAGCAGCTTAGAAGTACGTAACACTGAAGCTTTCTTT.

J is TRBJ2-1 and V is TRBV9; unclear D gene. The V and J ends lost 0 bases and 4 bases respectively, with 11 bases between them. Per germline, CDR1 SGDLS and CDR2 YYNGEE. This CDR3 region has 15 residues. CDR3 protein: CASSVGQLLYNEQFF. The CDR3, as DNA: TGTGCCAGCAGCGTAGGGCAGCTCCTATACAATGAGCAGTTCTTC. Combining the CDR3 with reference TRBV9 and TRBJ2-1 gives the whole variable domain DSGVTQTPKHLITATGQRVTLRCSPRSGDLSVYWYQQSLDQGLQFLIQYYNGEERAKGNILERFSAQQFPDLHSELNLSSLELGDSALYFCASSVGQLLYNEQFFGPGTRLTVL.

This clone was detected a few times. This chain connects TRBV7-7 to TRBJ2-2; TRBD2 aligns across 9 bases. The CDR3 is 15 residues long. Germline V gene lookup returns CDR1 SSHAT and CDR2 FNYEAQ (reference sequence). After removal of 2 bases from V and 7 bases from J, the junction contained 5 bases not matched to a gene. DNA of the CDR3: TGTGCCAGCAGCTTAATAGCGGGAGTGGGCGGGGAGCTGTTTTTT. It yields the protein CASSLIAGVGGELFF.

The chain employs TRBV6-1 and TRBJ2-7; perhaps D is TRBD1 or TRBD2 (8 bases each). Trimming removed 6 bases from V and 4 bases from J, with 19 bases in between. Germline values: CDR1 MNHNS, CDR2 SASEGT. This CDR3 contains 15 residues. The CDR3 region is CASSGGAGGIYEQYF. The DNA of the CDR3 is TGTGCCAGCAGCGGGGGGGCAGGGGGCATATACGAGCAGTACTTC.

The rearrangement links TRBV5-1 to TRBJ1-4, with 10 bases matching TRBD1. CDR3 length: 17 residues. In germline, CDR1 is SGHRS, CDR2 YFSETQ. Trimming cost V 0 bases and J 6 bases; bases outside gene matches: 8. The CDR3: CASSLGDRGYSDEKLFF. The DNA for the CDR3 is TGCGCCAGCAGCTTGGGGGACAGGGGATATAGCGATGAAAAACTGTTTTTT. Full variable domain (missing parts from reference TRBV5-1 and TRBJ1-4): KAGVTQTPRYLIKTRGQQVTLSCSPISGHRSVSWYQQTPGQGLQFLFEYFSETQRNKGNFPGRFSGRQFSNSRSEMNVSTLELGDSALYLCASSLGDRGYSDEKLFFGSGTQLSVL.

The CDR3 sequence is CASVRGLNNYGYTF. For the CDR3, the DNA is TGTGCCAGCGTCAGGGGGCTCAATAACTATGGCTACACCTTC. The gene calls are TRBV10-3 and TRBJ1-2; the match to TRBD1 covers 8 bases. V was pared by 10 bases and J by 1 base, with 8 bases of the junction left unmatched. CDR3 size: 14 residues. Germline V CDR1 and CDR2: ENHRY, SYGVKD.

The gene calls are TRBV9 and TRBJ1-4, with unresolved D. Germline lookup yields CDR1 SGDLS and CDR2 YYNGEE. Trimming stripped 1 base from V and 8 bases from J, with 15 bases between. The CDR3 totals 15 residues. The chain's CDR3 is CASSVSGVEGEKLFF. DNA for the CDR3: TGTGCCAGCAGCGTATCTGGTGTTGAAGGGGAAAAACTGTTTTTT.

The chain couples TRBV28 to TRBJ1-1, with D maybe TRBD1 (5 bases). Trimming took off 6 bases at V and 4 bases at J, with 18 bases between the two ends. The length of the CDR3 is 15 residues. Germline V gene data show CDR1 as MDHEN and CDR2 as SYDVKM. Here the CDR3 DNA reads TGTGCCAGCAGCTCCCCCGGCGGGGGGACCACTGAAGCTTTCTTT. This translates into CASSSPGGGTTEAFF.

A word on this clone: Possible read error: a much larger clone is one base away. Other DNA sequences in this sample translate to the same CDR3. The rearrangement uses TRBV29-1 and TRBJ2-5; 8 nucleotides agree with TRBD2. This CDR3 spans 12 amino acids. Germline values: CDR1 SQVTM, CDR2 ANQGSEA. The CDR3 region is CSVETGGETQYF. DNA for the CDR3: TGCAGCGTTGAGACCGGGGGGGAGACTCAGTACTTC. The full variable domain, in which reference TRBV29-1 and TRBJ2-5 provide the parts outside the CDR3, is SAVISQKPSRDICQRGTSLTIQCQVDSQVTMMFWYRQQPGQSLTLIATANQGSEATYESGFVIDKFPISRPNLTFSTLTVSNMSPEDSSIYLCSVETGGETQYFGPGTRLLVL.

Details on this clone: An end of the junction differs from the germline gene, which may be a read error. The genes are TRBV28 and TRBJ2-7; D uncertain. This CDR3 has 13 amino acids. In germline, CDR1 is MDHEN, CDR2 SYDVKM. CDR3 sequence: CASRLDDSHEQYF. The CDR3 DNA follows: TGTGCCAGCAGGCTAGATGACTCCCACGAGCAGTACTTC.

The rearrangement links TRBV28 to TRBJ2-7; D is possibly TRBD1 or TRBD2 (6 bases each). The V end lost 10 bases, the J end lost 3 bases, and 16 bases lay between the germline ends. The CDR3 totals 13 residues. Germline lookup yields CDR1 MDHEN and CDR2 SYDVKM. CDR3 DNA: TGTGCCACTAAGGGGGGTAAAGTCTACGAGCAGTACTTC. Translated, it gives CATKGGKVYEQYF. Filled out from reference TRBV28 and TRBJ2-7, the complete variable domain reads DVKVTQSSRYLVKRTGEKVFLECVQDMDHENMFWYRQDPGLGLRLIYFSYDVKMKEKGDIPEGYSVSREKKERFSLILESASTNQTSMYLCATKGGKVYEQYFGPGTRLTVT.

The table lists this clone with many counts. Other DNA sequences in this sample translate to the same CDR3. This chain joins TRBV2 and TRBJ2-5; the match to TRBD1 covers 8 bases. The V gene end was trimmed by 9 bases and the J gene end by 5 bases; junction bases not matched to a gene: 5. This CDR3 is built from 12 residues. Germline-derived CDR1 and CDR2 are SNHLY and FYNNEI. This CDR3 reads CASQGAGETQYF. CDR3 nucleotides: TGTGCCAGTCAGGGGGCCGGGGAGACCCAGTACTTC.